This T cell receptor (beta chain) was captured in a study of cytomegalovirus exposure and HLA in healthy donors. Whole-study results and caveats: Previous analysis showed most TCR beta V segments were productive about 90% or about 30% of the time.

PCR involved 60 Vbeta and 13 Jbeta primers. Sequenced by immunoSEQ multiplex PCR; TCRdb stores in-frame clones only, minus some. The data show some 140,000 clones, approximately 74% seen once. V dropped 1 base and J dropped 4; count of bases not matched to a gene: 3. In germline, CDR1 is SGHAT, CDR2 FQNNGV. This CDR3 is 15 amino acids long. Worth noting for this clone: Its target is unknown.

The sequence was obtained from a man younger than 30 in good health and CMV-seronegative. The chain is built from TRBV11-2 and TRBJ2-2; 7 bases line up with TRBD2. The material sequenced was PBMCs. As DNA, the CDR3 is TGTGCCAGCAGCTTAGGGGGGGGAGGCACCGGGGAGCTGTTTTTT. It codes for CASSLGGGGTGELFF.